This T cell receptor (beta chain) emerged from a study of blood T cell repertoires in COVID-19. This clone was counted many times. With 6 bases removed from V and 7 bases from J, the gap between germline ends came to 15 bases. Germline V lookup: CDR1 GTSNPN, CDR2 SVGIG (reference sequence). The CDR3 consists of 12 residues. Here immunoSEQ multiplex PCR was the method, and the copy in TCRdb shows in-frame clones only, minus some. The sample has approximately 200,000 clones, nearly 90% seen once. The origin of this receptor is a man between 25 and 39 years old who had recovered from COVID-19. The V call is TRBV30, the J call TRBJ1-1, with D possibly TRBD1 on 5 matching bases. The sequenced sample was PBMCs or T cells enriched from blood (not recorded which). The CDR3 nucleotides are TGTGCCTGCGATCCCCGACAGAGTGAAGCTTTCTTT. Protein sequence: CACDPRQSEAFF.